The present entry profiles one T cell receptor beta chain with its context. This sample was included in a study of shared clonotypes between healthy human individuals. Adult donors, all healthy and HIV-negative, had no recent acute infections or vaccinations. Only Caucasian adults living in Nashville, Tennessee made up the donor group. Sequencing used immunoSEQ multiplex PCR; TCRdb keeps in-frame clones, though not all of them. This sample has 550,000 to 850,000 clones, with 74% found just once. This CDR3 comprises 15 residues. Germline CDR1 and CDR2: MDHEN and SYDVKM. Trimming pared 1 base from V and 3 bases from J, leaving 11 bases between.

Input material: memory CD4+ T cells sorted from blood. Subset noted: CD45RA-negative fraction. The receptor was derived from a woman aged 25 to 39 in good health. The chain joins TRBV28 to TRBJ2-3; D unresolved. CDR3 in amino acids: CASSLFGPKTDTQYF. CDR3 in DNA: TGTGCCAGCAGTTTATTCGGGCCAAAGACAGATACGCAGTATTTT.